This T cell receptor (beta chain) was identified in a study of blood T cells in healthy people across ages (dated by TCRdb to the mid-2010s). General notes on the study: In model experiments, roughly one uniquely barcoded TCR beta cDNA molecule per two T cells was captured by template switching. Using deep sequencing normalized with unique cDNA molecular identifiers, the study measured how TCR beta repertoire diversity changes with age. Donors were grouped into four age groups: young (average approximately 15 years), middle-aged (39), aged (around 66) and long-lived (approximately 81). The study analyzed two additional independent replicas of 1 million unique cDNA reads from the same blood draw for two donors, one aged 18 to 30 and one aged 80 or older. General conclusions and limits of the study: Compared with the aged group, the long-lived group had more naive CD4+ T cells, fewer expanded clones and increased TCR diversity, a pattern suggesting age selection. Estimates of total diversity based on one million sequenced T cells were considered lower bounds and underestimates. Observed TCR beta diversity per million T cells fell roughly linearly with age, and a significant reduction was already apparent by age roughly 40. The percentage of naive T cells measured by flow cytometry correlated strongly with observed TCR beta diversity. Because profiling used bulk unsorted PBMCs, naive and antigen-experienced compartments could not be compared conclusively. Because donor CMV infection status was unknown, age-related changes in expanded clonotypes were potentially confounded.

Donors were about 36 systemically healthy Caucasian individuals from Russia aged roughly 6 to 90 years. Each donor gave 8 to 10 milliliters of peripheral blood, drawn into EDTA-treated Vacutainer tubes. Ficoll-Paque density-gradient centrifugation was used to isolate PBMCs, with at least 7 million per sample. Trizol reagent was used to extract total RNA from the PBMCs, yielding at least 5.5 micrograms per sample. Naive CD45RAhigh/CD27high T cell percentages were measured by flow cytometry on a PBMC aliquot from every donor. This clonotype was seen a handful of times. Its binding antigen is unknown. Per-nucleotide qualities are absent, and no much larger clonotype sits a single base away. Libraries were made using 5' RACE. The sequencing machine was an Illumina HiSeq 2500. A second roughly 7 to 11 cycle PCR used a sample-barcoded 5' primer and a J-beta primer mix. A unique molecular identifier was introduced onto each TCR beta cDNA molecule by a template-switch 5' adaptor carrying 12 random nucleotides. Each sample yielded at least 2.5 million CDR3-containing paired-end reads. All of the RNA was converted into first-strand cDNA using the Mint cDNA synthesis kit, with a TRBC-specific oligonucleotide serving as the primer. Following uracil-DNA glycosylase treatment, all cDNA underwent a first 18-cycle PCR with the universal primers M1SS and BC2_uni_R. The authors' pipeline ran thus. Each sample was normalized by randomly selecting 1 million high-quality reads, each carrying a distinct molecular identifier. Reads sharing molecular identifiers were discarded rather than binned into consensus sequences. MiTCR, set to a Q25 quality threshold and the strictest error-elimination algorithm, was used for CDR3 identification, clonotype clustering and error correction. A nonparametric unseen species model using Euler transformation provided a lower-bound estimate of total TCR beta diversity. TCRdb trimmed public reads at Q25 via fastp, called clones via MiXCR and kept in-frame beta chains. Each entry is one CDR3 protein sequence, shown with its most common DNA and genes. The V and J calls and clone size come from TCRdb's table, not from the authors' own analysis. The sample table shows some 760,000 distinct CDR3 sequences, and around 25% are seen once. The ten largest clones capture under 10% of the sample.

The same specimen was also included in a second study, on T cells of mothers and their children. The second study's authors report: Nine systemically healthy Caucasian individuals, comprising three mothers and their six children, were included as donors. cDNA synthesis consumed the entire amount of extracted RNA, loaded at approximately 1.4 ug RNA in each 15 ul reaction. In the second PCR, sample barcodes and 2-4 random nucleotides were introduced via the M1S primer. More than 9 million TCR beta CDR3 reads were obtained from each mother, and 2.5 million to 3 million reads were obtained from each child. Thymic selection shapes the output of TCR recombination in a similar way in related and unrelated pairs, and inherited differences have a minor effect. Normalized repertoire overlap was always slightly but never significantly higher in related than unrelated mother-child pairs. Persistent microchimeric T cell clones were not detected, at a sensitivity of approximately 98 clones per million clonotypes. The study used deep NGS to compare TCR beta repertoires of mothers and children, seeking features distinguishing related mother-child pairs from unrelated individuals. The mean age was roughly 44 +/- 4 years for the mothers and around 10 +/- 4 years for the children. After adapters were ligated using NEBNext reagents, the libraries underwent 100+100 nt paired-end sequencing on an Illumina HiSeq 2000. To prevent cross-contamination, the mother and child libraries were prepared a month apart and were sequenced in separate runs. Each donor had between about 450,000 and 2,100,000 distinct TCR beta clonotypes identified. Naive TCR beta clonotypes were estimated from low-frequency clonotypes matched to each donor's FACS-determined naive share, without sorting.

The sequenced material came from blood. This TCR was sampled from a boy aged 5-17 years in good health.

The sequenced DNA is TGTGCCAGCAGCTCCCGGACTGGACCCTCCTACGAGCAGTACTTC. Translated, it gives CASSSRTGPSYEQYF. This chain joins TRBV7-9 to TRBJ2-7; TRBD2 is a weak D gene call, 5 bases matching. V is reduced by 4 bases and J by 0 bases, leaving a spacing of 13 bases between them. There are 15 amino acids in the CDR3, from cysteine to phenylalanine inclusive. Only the CDR3 portion is preserved as DNA: 45 bases, with reading frame beginning at the first base. CDR1 is given as SEHNR and CDR2 as FQNEAQ, both from the germline V gene (reference sequence).